One and the same sample provided the 10 T cell receptor beta chains below, sequenced in a study of blood T cell repertoires in COVID-19. Using immunoSEQ multiplex PCR, the repertoire was profiled, and TCRdb retains in-frame clones only, with some absent. The sample lists around 250,000 clones; around 83% were seen once. Sequenced material: peripheral blood. The receptors were gathered from an older man with acute or convalescent COVID-19.

The chain combines TRBV18 with TRBJ1-5, with D possibly matching TRBD1 (5 bases). Trimming cost V 6 bases and J 0 bases, with 9 bases left between them. The CDR3 sequence is 14 residues long. CDR1 is KGHSH and CDR2 is LQKENI in the germline V gene. The CDR3 region has the DNA TGTGCCAGCTCTCAACAGGATAGCAATCAGCCCCAGCATTTT. Its protein product is CASSQQDSNQPQHF.

The chain carries TRBV5-1 and TRBJ2-1; 8 nucleotides match TRBD2. Germline CDR1 SGHRS, CDR2 YFSETQ. This CDR3 has 14 amino acids. J gave up 4 bases and V 7 bases, and 7 bases lay outside the gene matches. CDR3 nucleotide sequence: TGCGCCAGCGGACCGGGACTAGAATACAATGAGCAGTTCTTC. It encodes CASGPGLEYNEQFF.

The gene calls are TRBV7-3 and TRBJ2-3; 8 bases align to TRBD2. The CDR3 runs 14 residues. Germline values: CDR1 SGHTA, CDR2 FQGTGA. With V trimmed by 3 bases and J by 5 bases, 4 bases remained unmatched. CDR3 amino acids: CASSFGLAVDTQYF. CDR3 DNA: TGTGCCAGCAGCTTCGGACTAGCAGTAGATACGCAGTATTTT.

The V call is TRBV3-1 (or the pseudogene TRBV3-2), the J call TRBJ1-6; D call uncertain. V dropped 4 bases and J dropped 9 bases, with 16 bases sitting between them. Germline loops: CDR1 LGHDT, CDR2 YNNKEL (reference sequence). The length of the CDR3 is 15 residues. The CDR3, as DNA: TGTGCCAGCAGCCCTGGTTTTAGTTCGGGTTCACCCCTCCACTTT. As protein: CASSPGFSSGSPLHF.

V gene TRBV7-6 combines with J gene TRBJ2-7, with 8 bases identical to TRBD2. This CDR3 is 16 amino acids long. The germline V gene encodes CDR1 SGHVS and CDR2 FNYEAQ. V lost 5 bases, J lost 4 bases, and 13 bases stayed unmatched. CDR3 in DNA: TGTGCCAGCAGCCCCACTTTAGCGGGAAAGAGGTACGAGCAGTACTTC. Protein: CASSPTLAGKRYEQYF.

The gene calls are TRBV2 and TRBJ2-2; TRBD1 aligns across 9 bases. This CDR3 has 15 amino acids. The V gene's germline CDR1 is SNHLY and CDR2 FYNNEI. V gave up 5 bases and J gave up 4 bases; unmatched junction bases: 5. Here the CDR3 reads CASSSQGAGTGELFF. The CDR3 coding sequence is TGTGCCAGCAGTTCACAGGGGGCGGGCACCGGGGAGCTGTTTTTT.

The chain uses TRBV18 and TRBJ2-1, with 8 nucleotides matching TRBD1. The germline V gene has CDR1 KGHSH and CDR2 LQKENI. CDR3 length: 14 amino acids. Trimming cost V 6 bases and J 5 bases; bases outside gene matches: 6. The CDR3 DNA is TGTGCCAGCTCCCCCGGGACAGGAGACAATGAGCAGTTCTTC. It codes for CASSPGTGDNEQFF.

This clone is a singleton in its sample. The chain joins TRBV3-1 (or the pseudogene TRBV3-2) to TRBJ2-1, with 10 bases that match TRBD2. CDR1 and CDR2 from the germline V gene are LGHDT and YNNKEL (reference sequence). Losses at the gene ends were 6 bases for V and 5 bases for J; bases not matched to a gene: 7. The CDR3 consists of 15 residues. The CDR3 sequence: CASSVSGRNNNEQFF. Written as DNA, the CDR3 is TGTGCCAGCAGTGTTAGCGGGAGGAACAACAATGAGCAGTTCTTC.

About this clone: At one end, the junction sequence differs from germline, possibly due to a read error. The chain combines TRBV7-9 with TRBJ2-5; maybe TRBD2 (6 bases). The CDR3 runs to 13 residues. Looked up from germline, CDR1 is SEHNR and CDR2 is FQNEAQ (reference sequence). This CDR3 reads CASSRTTGTLIHF. The DNA for the CDR3 is TGTGCCAGCAGCCGAACTACTGGGACTCTTATACACTTC.

The V and J genes are TRBV5-1 and TRBJ1-2; weak D call: TRBD1 (5 bases). The ends were cut back, 0 bases at V and 7 bases at J, with 13 bases in the middle. The CDR3 totals 14 residues. Germline CDR1 is SGHRS and CDR2 is YFSETQ. This CDR3 reads CASSLAWDLGGYTF. CDR3 bases: TGCGCCAGCAGCTTGGCCTGGGACTTGGGTGGCTACACCTTC.